This TCR beta chain was documented in a study of blood T cells in healthy people across ages (dated by TCRdb to the mid-2010s). Regarding the study in general: In model experiments, template switching captured roughly one uniquely barcoded TCR beta cDNA molecule for every two T cells. To track age-related changes in TCR beta repertoire diversity, the study relied on deep sequencing normalized with unique cDNA molecular identifiers. The study analyzed two additional independent replicas of 1 million unique cDNA reads from the same blood draw for two donors, one aged 18 to 30 and one aged 80 or older. Donors were grouped into four age groups: young (average 16 years), middle-aged (approximately 41), aged (62) and long-lived (just over 80). To avoid experimental bias, donors of different ages were randomly spread across the sequencing lanes. Beyond this particular receptor, the publication reports: A strong correlation was found between observed TCR beta diversity and the percentage of naive T cells measured by flow cytometry. As age increased, observed TCR beta diversity per million T cells dropped in a roughly linear way, and a significant reduction was already evident by age approximately 40. Estimates of total diversity based on one million sequenced T cells were considered lower bounds and underestimates. Because donor CMV infection status was unknown, age-related changes in expanded clonotypes were potentially confounded. Compared with the aged group, more naive CD4+ T cells, fewer expanded clones and increased TCR diversity were shown by the long-lived group, suggesting age selection. Because profiling used bulk unsorted PBMCs, naive and antigen-experienced compartments could not be compared conclusively.

Reading from cysteine to phenylalanine, the CDR3 counts 13 amino acids. The kept DNA is CDR3 alone, 39 bases in frame from the first base. CDR1 and CDR2 (ENHRY, SYGVKD) derive from the germline V gene. The V end loses 4 bases and the J end loses 8 bases, and a stretch of 9 bases separates them. Library construction relied on 5' RACE. Sequencing instrument: Illumina HiSeq 2500. A second PCR of roughly 7 to 11 cycles was performed with a sample-barcoded 5' primer and a J-beta primer mix. Each TCR beta cDNA molecule received a unique molecular identifier from a template-switch 5' adaptor carrying 12 random nucleotides. Each sample yielded at least 2.5 million CDR3-containing paired-end reads. First-strand cDNA was synthesized from all RNA with the Mint cDNA synthesis kit, primed by a TRBC-specific oligonucleotide. Following uracil-DNA glycosylase treatment, a first 18-cycle PCR with universal primers M1SS and BC2_uni_R was performed on all cDNA. The study's own analysis went as follows. For normalization, 1 million high-quality reads were randomly selected from each sample, with every read carrying a distinct molecular identifier. Instead of being binned into consensus sequences, reads with shared molecular identifiers were discarded. MiTCR, with a Q25 quality threshold and the strictest error-elimination algorithm, was used for CDR3 identification, clonotype clustering and error correction. A nonparametric unseen species model with Euler transformation was used to estimate lower-bound total TCR beta diversity. The public sequencing data were trimmed at Q25 with fastp and processed into clonotypes with MiXCR by TCRdb, which kept only in-frame beta chains. Every CDR3 protein is listed once, alongside the most common genes and DNA of its rows. For this entry, the V and J calls and clone size follow TCRdb and not the study's own pipeline. For this sample there are 630,000 or so distinct CDR3 sequences; approximately 30% appear just once. The ten largest make up 15% to 18% of the sample.

Systemically healthy Caucasian individuals from Russia, 39 in total and aged about 6 to 90 years, were included as donors. Each donor gave about 9.7 milliliters of peripheral blood, drawn into EDTA-treated Vacutainer tubes. Ficoll-Paque density-gradient centrifugation was used to isolate PBMCs, with at least 7 million obtained per sample. Trizol reagent was used to extract total RNA from PBMCs, with at least 5 micrograms per sample. Naive CD45RAhigh/CD27high T cell percentages were measured by flow cytometry on a PBMC aliquot from every donor. The sample holds many counts of this clonotype. Its recognized antigen is unknown. No much larger clone exists at a distance of one base, and base qualities are not known.

The sample was blood. The sequence derives from a woman over 75 in good health. The chain couples TRBV10-3 to TRBJ1-6; matching of 6 bases hints at TRBD1 as the D gene. CDR3 protein: CAISVQGDSPLHF. The sequence in DNA is TGTGCCATCAGTGTACAGGGCGATTCACCCCTCCACTTT.